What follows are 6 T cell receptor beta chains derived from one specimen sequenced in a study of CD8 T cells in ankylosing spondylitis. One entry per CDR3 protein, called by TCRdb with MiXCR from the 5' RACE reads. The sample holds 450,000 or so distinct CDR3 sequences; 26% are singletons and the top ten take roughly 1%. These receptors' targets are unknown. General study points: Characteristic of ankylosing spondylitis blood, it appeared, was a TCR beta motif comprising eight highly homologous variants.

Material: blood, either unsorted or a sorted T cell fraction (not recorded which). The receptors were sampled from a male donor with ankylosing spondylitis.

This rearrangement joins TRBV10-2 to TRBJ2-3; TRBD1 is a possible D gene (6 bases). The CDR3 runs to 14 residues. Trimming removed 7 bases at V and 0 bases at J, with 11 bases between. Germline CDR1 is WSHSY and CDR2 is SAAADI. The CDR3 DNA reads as TGCGCCAGCAACGAGGGGGAAAGCACAGATACGCAGTATTTT. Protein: CASNEGESTDTQYF.

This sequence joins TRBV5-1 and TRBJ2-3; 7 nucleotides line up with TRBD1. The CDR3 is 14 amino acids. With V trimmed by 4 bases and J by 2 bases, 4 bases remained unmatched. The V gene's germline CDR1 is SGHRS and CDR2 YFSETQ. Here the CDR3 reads CASSIGQVTDTQYF. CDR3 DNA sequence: TGCGCCAGCAGCATAGGACAGGTCACAGATACGCAGTATTTT. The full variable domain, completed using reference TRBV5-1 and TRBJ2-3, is KAGVTQTPRYLIKTRGQQVTLSCSPISGHRSVSWYQQTPGQGLQFLFEYFSETQRNKGNFPGRFSGRQFSNSRSEMNVSTLELGDSALYLCASSIGQVTDTQYFGPGTRLTVL.

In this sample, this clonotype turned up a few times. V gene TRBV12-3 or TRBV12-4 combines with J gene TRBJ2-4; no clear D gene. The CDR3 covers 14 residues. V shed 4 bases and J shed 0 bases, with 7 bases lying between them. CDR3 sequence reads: CASSYQVAKNIQYF. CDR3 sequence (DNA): TGTGCCAGCAGTTACCAGGTAGCCAAAAACATTCAGTACTTC.

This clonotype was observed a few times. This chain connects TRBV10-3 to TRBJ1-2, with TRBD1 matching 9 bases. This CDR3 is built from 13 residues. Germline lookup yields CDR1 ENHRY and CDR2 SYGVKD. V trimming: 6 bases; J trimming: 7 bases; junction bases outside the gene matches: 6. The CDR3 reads CAISTGGKGGYTF. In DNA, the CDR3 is TGTGCCATCAGCACAGGGGGCAAGGGTGGCTACACCTTC.

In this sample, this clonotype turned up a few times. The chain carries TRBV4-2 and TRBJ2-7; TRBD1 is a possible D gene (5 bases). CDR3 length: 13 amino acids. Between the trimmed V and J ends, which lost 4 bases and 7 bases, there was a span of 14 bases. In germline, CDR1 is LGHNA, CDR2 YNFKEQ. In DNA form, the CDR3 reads TGTGCCAGCAGCCTAGGGGCAGGGAATGAGCAGTACTTC. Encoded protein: CASSLGAGNEQYF.

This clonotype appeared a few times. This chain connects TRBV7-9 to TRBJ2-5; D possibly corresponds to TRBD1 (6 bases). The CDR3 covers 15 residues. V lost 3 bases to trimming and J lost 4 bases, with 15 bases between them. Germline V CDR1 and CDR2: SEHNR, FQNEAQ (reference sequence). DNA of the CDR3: TGTGCCAGCAGCTTGTCACAGGGAAGATCAGAGACCCAGTACTTC. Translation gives CASSLSQGRSETQYF.